Detailed here is one T cell receptor (beta chain). Sequence at one end of the junction differs from germline and may be a read error. How the authors handled the data: Counts of nucleated cells, estimated from reference gene primer amplification, were obtained. The assay was immunoSEQ multiplex PCR, and TCRdb's table has in-frame clones only and misses some. V and J calls and clone size are copied from that table; D and trimming were computed from the DNA. The sample has more than 200,000 clones; 82% are singletons. This record belongs to a study of blood T cell repertoires in COVID-19. The CDR3 loop spans 13 amino acids. Germline-derived CDR1 and CDR2 are LGHNT and FRNRAP.

The clonotype was recovered from a woman aged 80 or over with active or convalescent COVID-19. V and J are TRBV12-5 and TRBJ2-5; D may be TRBD1 (6 bases). The sample comprised peripheral blood. DNA for the CDR3: TGTGCTAGTGGCTTGGCAGGGGCGGAGACCCAGTACTTC. It yields the protein CASGLAGAETQYF.